The sequence of this T cell receptor (beta chain) was determined in a study of metastatic and nonmetastatic thyroid tumors. Via MiXCR, TCRdb re-called the PCR reads. The table records 53,000 or so clones, roughly 20% of them present only once. The CDR3 is 15 amino acids. V was clipped by 5 bases and J by 2 bases, with 15 bases between them. CDR1 and CDR2 from the germline V gene are LNHNV and YYDKDF (reference sequence). Each patient went into thyroid surgery without having received any treatment. This clone has a handful of counts. The chain joins TRBV15 to TRBJ1-2, with D unresolved. The receptor was isolated from a female donor with papillary thyroid cancer or a benign thyroid nodule (not recorded which). Some clones in this sample may be carry-over from other donors' samples. What was sequenced was blood. The CDR3 spells CATSAGWQWNYGYTF. The CDR3 DNA reads as TGTGCCACCAGCGCAGGATGGCAGTGGAACTATGGCTACACCTTC.